This T cell receptor (beta chain) was profiled in a study of T cell responses to AZD1222 COVID-19 vaccine. General study findings and limits: Targets within unmutated variant regions were reportedly found for nearly half of spike-specific TCRs. Mostly white British, mostly female donors; authors suggested clonal diversity may be underestimated. Elevations in Spike-specific TCR breadth and depth followed administration of two AZD1222 doses.

About this clone: Its antigen is not known.

Clones were read by immunoSEQ multiplex PCR, and TCRdb kept only the in-frame ones, dropping some. The repertoire holds some 150,000 clones, approximately 88% seen once, with about 3.7% in the top ten. The CDR3 loop spans 16 amino acids. Germline V lookup: CDR1 MNHNY, CDR2 SVGAGI (reference sequence). J was trimmed by 5 bases and V by 3 bases; bases with no gene match: 12. This chain joins TRBV6-6 and TRBJ2-5, with 7 nucleotides matching TRBD2. This clonotype was sampled from an adult in good health. The source material was peripheral blood, sampled on day 0 of MenACWY control vaccination. The CDR3 loop reads CASSYFSLRREETQYF. CDR3 DNA: TGTGCCAGCAGTTATTTTTCCCTAAGGCGGGAGGAGACCCAGTACTTC.